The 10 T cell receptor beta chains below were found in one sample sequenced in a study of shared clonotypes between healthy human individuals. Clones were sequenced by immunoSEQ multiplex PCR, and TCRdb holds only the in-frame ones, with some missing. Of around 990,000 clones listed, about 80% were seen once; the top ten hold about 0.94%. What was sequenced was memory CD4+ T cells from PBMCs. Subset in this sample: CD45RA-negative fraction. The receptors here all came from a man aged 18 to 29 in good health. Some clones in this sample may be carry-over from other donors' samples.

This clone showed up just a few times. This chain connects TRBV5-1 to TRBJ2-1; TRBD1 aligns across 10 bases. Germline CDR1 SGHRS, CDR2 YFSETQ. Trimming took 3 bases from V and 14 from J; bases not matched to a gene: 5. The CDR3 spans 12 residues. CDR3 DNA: TGCGCCAGCAGCTCTACCGGGACAGGGGAGTTCTTC. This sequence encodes CASSSTGTGEFF.

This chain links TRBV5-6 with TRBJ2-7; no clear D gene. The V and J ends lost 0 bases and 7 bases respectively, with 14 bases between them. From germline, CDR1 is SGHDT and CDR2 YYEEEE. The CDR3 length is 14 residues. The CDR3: CASSLGPALREQYF. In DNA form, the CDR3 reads TGTGCCAGCAGCTTGGGTCCTGCCCTGAGAGAGCAGTACTTC.

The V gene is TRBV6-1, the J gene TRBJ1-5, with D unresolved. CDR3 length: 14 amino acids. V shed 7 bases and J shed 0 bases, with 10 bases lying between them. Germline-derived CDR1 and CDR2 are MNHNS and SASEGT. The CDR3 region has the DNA TGTGCCAGCAAACCTGGGGTTAGCAATCAGCCCCAGCATTTT. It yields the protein CASKPGVSNQPQHF.

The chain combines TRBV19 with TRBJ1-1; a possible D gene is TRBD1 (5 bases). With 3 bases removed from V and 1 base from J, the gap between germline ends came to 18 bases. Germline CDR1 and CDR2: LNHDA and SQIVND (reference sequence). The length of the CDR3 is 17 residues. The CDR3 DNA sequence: TGTGCCAGTAGTATGGTGGGGCAGGTGGGGAAGAACACTGAAGCTTTCTTT. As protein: CASSMVGQVGKNTEAFF.

As DNA, the CDR3 is TGTGCCAGCAGCCGGGGACTAGCGGGAGGGCCCTTGGGGGAGCAGTACTTC. Residues: CASSRGLAGGPLGEQYF. The chain combines TRBV28 with TRBJ2-7, with 16 bases aligning to TRBD2. CDR3 length equals 17 residues. V was pared by 6 bases and J by 7 bases, with 12 bases of the junction left unmatched. Per germline, CDR1 MDHEN and CDR2 SYDVKM. The full variable domain, its missing parts supplied by reference TRBV28 and TRBJ2-7, is DVKVTQSSRYLVKRTGEKVFLECVQDMDHENMFWYRQDPGLGLRLIYFSYDVKMKEKGDIPEGYSVSREKKERFSLILESASTNQTSMYLCASSRGLAGGPLGEQYFGPGTRLTVT.

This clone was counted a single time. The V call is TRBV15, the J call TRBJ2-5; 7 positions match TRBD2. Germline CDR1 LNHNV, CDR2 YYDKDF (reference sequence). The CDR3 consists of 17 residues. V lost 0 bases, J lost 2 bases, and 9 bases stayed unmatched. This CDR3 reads CATSRDSGGAGQETQYF. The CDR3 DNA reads TGTGCCACCAGCAGAGATTCCGGGGGAGCGGGACAAGAGACCCAGTACTTC.

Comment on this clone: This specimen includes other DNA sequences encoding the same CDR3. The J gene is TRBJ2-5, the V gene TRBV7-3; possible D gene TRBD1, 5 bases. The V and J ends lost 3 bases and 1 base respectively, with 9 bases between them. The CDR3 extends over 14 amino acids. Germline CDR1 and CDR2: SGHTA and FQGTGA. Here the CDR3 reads CASSFQGSQETQYF. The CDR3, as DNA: TGTGCCAGCAGCTTCCAGGGATCCCAAGAGACCCAGTACTTC.

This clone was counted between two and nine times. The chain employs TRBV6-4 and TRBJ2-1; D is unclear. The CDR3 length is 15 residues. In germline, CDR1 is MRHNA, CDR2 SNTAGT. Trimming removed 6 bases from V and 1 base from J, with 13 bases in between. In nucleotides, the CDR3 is TGTGCCAGCAGCAACGAACAAGGATCCTACAATGAGCAGTTCTTC. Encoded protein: CASSNEQGSYNEQFF.

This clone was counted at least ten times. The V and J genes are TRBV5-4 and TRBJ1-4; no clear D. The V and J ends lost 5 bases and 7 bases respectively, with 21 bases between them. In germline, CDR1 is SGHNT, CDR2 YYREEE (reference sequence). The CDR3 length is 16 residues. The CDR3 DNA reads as TGTGCCAGCAGTACTGAGGCGCAGGCAGATGGTGAAAAACTGTTTTTT. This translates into CASSTEAQADGEKLFF.

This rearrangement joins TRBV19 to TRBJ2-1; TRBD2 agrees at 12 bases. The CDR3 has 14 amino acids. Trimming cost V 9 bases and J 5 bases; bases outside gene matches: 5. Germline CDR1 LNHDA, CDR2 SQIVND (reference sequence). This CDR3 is CARLTSGGNNEQFF. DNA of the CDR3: TGTGCCAGACTGACTAGCGGGGGCAACAATGAGCAGTTCTTC.